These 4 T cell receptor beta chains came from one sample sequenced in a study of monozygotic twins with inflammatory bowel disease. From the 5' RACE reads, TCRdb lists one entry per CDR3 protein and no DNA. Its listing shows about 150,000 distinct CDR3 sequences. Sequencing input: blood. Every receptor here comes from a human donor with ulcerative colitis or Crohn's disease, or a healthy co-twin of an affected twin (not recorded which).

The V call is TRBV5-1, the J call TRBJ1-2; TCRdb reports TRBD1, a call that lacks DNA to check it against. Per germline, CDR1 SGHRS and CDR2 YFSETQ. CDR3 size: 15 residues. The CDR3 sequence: CASSPLHTGDYGYTF.

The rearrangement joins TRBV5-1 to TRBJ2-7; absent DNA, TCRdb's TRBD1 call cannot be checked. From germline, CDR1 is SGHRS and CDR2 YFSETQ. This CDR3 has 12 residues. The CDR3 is CASSKGEYEQYF. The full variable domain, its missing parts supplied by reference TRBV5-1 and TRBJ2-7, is KAGVTQTPRYLIKTRGQQVTLSCSPISGHRSVSWYQQTPGQGLQFLFEYFSETQRNKGNFPGRFSGRQFSNSRSEMNVSTLELGDSALYLCASSKGEYEQYFGPGTRLTVT.

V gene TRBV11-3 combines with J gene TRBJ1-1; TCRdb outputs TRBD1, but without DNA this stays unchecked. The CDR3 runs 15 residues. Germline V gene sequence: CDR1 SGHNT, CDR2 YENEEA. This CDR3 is CASSSSGRGHTEAFF.

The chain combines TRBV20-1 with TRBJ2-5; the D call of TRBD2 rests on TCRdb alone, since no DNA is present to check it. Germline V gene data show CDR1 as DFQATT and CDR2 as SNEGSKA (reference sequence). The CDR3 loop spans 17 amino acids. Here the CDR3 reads CSAGKMGLAGWEETQYF.